Following are 11 T cell receptor beta chains from one sample sequenced in a study of Ad26.COV2.S vaccination and SARS-CoV-2 variants. TCRdb keeps only in-frame clones here, not all; method: immunoSEQ multiplex PCR. This table has roughly 510,000 clones, 87% appearing once. The treatment denotes: roughly 18 received Ad26.COV2.S at low or high dose, single or two shots; several received placebo; per-sample allocation not given. Collection of samples fell on day 63 after the first vaccine or placebo injection. The specimen comprised peripheral blood, sampled in a trial of Ad26.COV2.S vaccine versus placebo. The receptors were sampled from a person between 18 and 59 years old who received the Ad26.COV2.S COVID-19 vaccine or a placebo.

The chain employs TRBV15 and TRBJ1-1, with TRBD1 matching over 7 bases. The CDR3 contains 14 residues. With 2 bases clipped from V and 1 base from J, the junction kept 1 base outside the gene matches. Germline V gene data show CDR1 as LNHNV and CDR2 as YYDKDF (reference sequence). The CDR3 protein is CATSRRTGNTEAFF. As DNA, the CDR3 is TGTGCCACCAGCAGAAGGACAGGGAACACTGAAGCTTTCTTT.

This clone came up once. The V gene is TRBV29-1, the J gene TRBJ1-2, with D maybe TRBD1 (6 bases). Germline loops: CDR1 SQVTM, CDR2 ANQGSEA. The CDR3 loop spans 16 amino acids. V was clipped by 4 bases and J by 1 base, with 19 bases between them. The CDR3 region has the DNA TGCAGCGTTGGGGGGCGCGTGGGGCAAAATAACTATGGCTACACCTTC. It yields the protein CSVGGRVGQNNYGYTF. Full variable domain (outside the CDR3, taken from reference TRBV29-1 and TRBJ1-2): SAVISQKPSRDICQRGTSLTIQCQVDSQVTMMFWYRQQPGQSLTLIATANQGSEATYESGFVIDKFPISRPNLTFSTLTVSNMSPEDSSIYLCSVGGRVGQNNYGYTFGSGTRLTVV.

CDR3 nucleotides: TGTGCCAGCAGCTCGGACAGCCCCAATTCACCCCTCCACTTT. Amino acid sequence: CASSSDSPNSPLHF. J is TRBJ1-6 and V is TRBV7-6; possibly TRBD1 for D (6 bases). CDR3 length equals 14 residues. CDR1 and CDR2 (germline): SGHVS, FNYEAQ. Trimming took off 4 bases at V and 7 bases at J, with 11 bases between the two ends.

This chain connects TRBV5-1 to TRBJ2-2, with D tentatively TRBD1 (6 bases). Trimming removed 4 bases from V and 2 bases from J, with 9 bases in between. Per germline, CDR1 SGHRS and CDR2 YFSETQ. The CDR3 covers 14 residues. The CDR3 region has the DNA TGCGCCAGCAGCAGGACAGCTAACACCGGGGAGCTGTTTTTT. Amino acids: CASSRTANTGELFF.

On this clone: Other DNA sequences within the sample encode an identical CDR3. V and J are TRBV5-1 and TRBJ2-7; D tentatively fits TRBD1 or TRBD2 (6 bases each). With 0 bases removed from V and 2 bases from J, the gap between germline ends came to 12 bases. The germline gives CDR1 SGHRS, CDR2 YFSETQ. The CDR3 consists of 15 residues. For the CDR3, the DNA is TGCGCCAGCAGCTTGGTGGCCGGGGGCCCCTACGAGCAGTACTTC. Translating gives CASSLVAGGPYEQYF.

The rearrangement joins TRBV5-3 to TRBJ2-7; TRBD2 is a possible D gene (5 bases). TRBV5-3 is marked as an open reading frame, function uncertain. This CDR3 contains 14 residues. Trimming removed 1 base at V and 4 bases at J, with 12 bases between. The CDR3 reads CARSLNGLLYEQYF. The CDR3 DNA sequence: TGTGCCAGAAGCTTGAACGGACTTTTATACGAGCAGTACTTC.

The chain links TRBV5-4 to TRBJ2-7; D gene unclear. V gave up 0 bases and J gave up 0 bases, with 7 bases separating them. The length of the CDR3 is 14 residues. From germline, CDR1 is SGHNT and CDR2 YYREEE (reference sequence). Here the CDR3 DNA reads TGTGCCAGCAGCTTGGAGCCTCACTCCTACGAGCAGTACTTC. Translation: CASSLEPHSYEQYF. Complete variable domain (other parts from reference TRBV5-4 and TRBJ2-7): ETGVTQSPTHLIKTRGQQVTLRCSSQSGHNTVSWYQQALGQGPQFIFQYYREEENGRGNFPPRFSGLQFPNYSSELNVNALELDDSALYLCASSLEPHSYEQYFGPGTRLTVT.

CDR3: CASSLLGPRTEAFF. The CDR3 bases are TGTGCCAGCAGTTTATTAGGTCCTAGGACTGAAGCTTTCTTT. This chain links TRBV28 with TRBJ1-1, with D unresolved. V was pared by 1 base and J by 5 bases, with 11 bases between. The CDR3 length is 14 residues. Per the germline V gene, CDR1 is MDHEN and CDR2 is SYDVKM.

The CDR3: CASRQSYGYTF. CDR3 sequence (DNA): TGTGCCAGTAGACAGTCCTATGGCTACACCTTC. The rearrangement joins TRBV19 to TRBJ1-2; D gene unclear. The V gene lost 6 bases and the J gene lost 4 bases, with 6 bases spanning the gap. Germline V gene data show CDR1 as LNHDA and CDR2 as SQIVND (reference sequence). The CDR3 has 11 residues.

The chain couples TRBV10-3 to TRBJ1-1; D remains unclear. Germline CDR1 and CDR2: ENHRY and SYGVKD. The CDR3 spans 15 residues. V lost 6 bases and J 6 bases, leaving 20 bases between the germline ends. The CDR3 loop reads CAISTSLVGSAEAFF. CDR3 DNA sequence: TGTGCCATCAGCACTAGTTTAGTAGGGAGCGCTGAAGCTTTCTTT.

This rearrangement joins TRBV24-1 to TRBJ2-3; weak D call: TRBD2 (6 bases). The V end lost 0 bases, the J end lost 6 bases, and 18 bases lay between the germline ends. The CDR3 is 17 residues long. The germline gives CDR1 KGHDR, CDR2 SFDVKD. The CDR3: CATSDLPRRGSPDTQYF. The CDR3 nucleotides read TGTGCCACCAGTGATTTGCCCCGGCGGGGCTCCCCGGATACGCAGTATTTT.